A selection of T cell receptor beta chains follows, all from one sample in a study of blood T cell repertoires in COVID-19. Repertoires were generated with immunoSEQ multiplex PCR, while TCRdb's copy carries only in-frame clones and drops some. This table has roughly 60,000 clones, 84% appearing once. What was sequenced was peripheral blood. The receptors were sampled from a man in his fifties or sixties with COVID-19, enrolled during active disease. CDR3s include the opening cysteine and the closing phenylalanine or tryptophan. The D gene is left open where the match is weak. Expanded clones get a size class; other rows say once, few or many, or leave the size out.

v_call: TRBV19
clone_size: -
d_call: TRBD2
j_call: TRBJ2-1
cdr3_aa: CASSISGGSYNEQFF
cdr3_nt: TGTGCCAGTAGTATTAGCGGGGGGTCCTACAATGAGCAGTTCTTC

v_call: TRBV3-1/TRBV3-2
clone_size: -
d_call: -
j_call: TRBJ2-5
cdr3_aa: CASSHPGSAEETQYF
cdr3_nt: TGTGCCAGCAGCCACCCGGGGAGCGCGGAAGAGACCCAGTACTTC

v_call: TRBV28
clone_size: few
d_call: -
j_call: TRBJ1-2
cdr3_aa: CASSSLNYGYTF
cdr3_nt: TGTGCCAGCAGTTCCCTCAACTATGGCTACACCTTC

v_call: TRBV29-1
clone_size: -
d_call: -
j_call: TRBJ2-2
cdr3_aa: CSVGASQAGELFF
cdr3_nt: TGCAGCGTTGGCGCCTCACAGGCCGGGGAGCTGTTTTTT

v_call: TRBV7-9
clone_size: -
d_call: -
j_call: TRBJ2-7
cdr3_aa: CASSLGVRADEQYF
cdr3_nt: TGTGCCAGCAGCTTAGGCGTCAGGGCGGACGAGCAGTACTTC

v_call: TRBV4-2
clone_size: -
d_call: TRBD2
j_call: TRBJ2-3
cdr3_aa: CASSQGGLASDTQYF
cdr3_nt: TGTGCCAGCAGCCAAGGGGGACTAGCGTCAGATACGCAGTATTTT

v_call: TRBV7-2
clone_size: -
d_call: -
j_call: TRBJ2-2
cdr3_aa: CASIRSANTGELFF
cdr3_nt: TGTGCCAGCATTCGGTCCGCGAACACCGGGGAGCTGTTTTTT

v_call: TRBV19
clone_size: -
d_call: TRBD1
j_call: TRBJ2-7
cdr3_aa: CASRRTGFGYEQYF
cdr3_nt: TGTGCCAGTAGGAGGACAGGGTTTGGCTACGAGCAGTACTTC

v_call: TRBV10-3
clone_size: once
d_call: -
j_call: TRBJ1-4
cdr3_aa: CAISESQRGEKLFF
cdr3_nt: TGTGCCATCAGTGAGTCGCAGAGAGGAGAAAAACTGTTTTTT

v_call: TRBV6-5
clone_size: -
d_call: -
j_call: TRBJ2-3
cdr3_aa: CAHKGVGADTQYF
cdr3_nt: TGTGCCCACAAGGGAGTAGGCGCAGATACGCAGTATTTT

v_call: TRBV28
clone_size: -
d_call: TRBD1
j_call: TRBJ1-2
cdr3_aa: CASRDQQFRAGGQGYTF
cdr3_nt: TGTGCCAGCAGGGACCAGCAGTTTAGGGCAGGGGGCCAGGGCTACACCTTC

v_call: TRBV7-9
clone_size: -
d_call: TRBD1
j_call: TRBJ1-4
cdr3_aa: CASSTHSGTGSTNEKLFF
cdr3_nt: TGTGCCAGCAGCACACACTCCGGGACAGGCTCAACTAATGAAAAACTGTTTTTT

v_call: TRBV2
clone_size: -
d_call: TRBD2
j_call: TRBJ2-5
cdr3_aa: CASKGAGEETQYF
cdr3_nt: TGTGCCAGCAAGGGAGCGGGGGAAGAGACCCAGTACTTC

v_call: TRBV5-1
clone_size: -
d_call: TRBD2
j_call: TRBJ2-1
cdr3_aa: CASSSIPSGGRTYNEQFF
cdr3_nt: TGCGCCAGCAGCTCGATACCTAGCGGGGGTCGAACGTACAATGAGCAGTTCTTC

v_call: TRBV7-6
clone_size: -
d_call: -
j_call: TRBJ1-1
cdr3_aa: CASSLGAALNTEAFF
cdr3_nt: TGTGCCAGCAGCTTAGGCGCCGCTTTGAACACTGAAGCTTTCTTT

v_call: TRBV18
clone_size: -
d_call: TRBD1
j_call: TRBJ2-1
cdr3_aa: CASSPQGASYNEQFF
cdr3_nt: TGTGCCAGCTCACCACAGGGGGCCTCCTACAATGAGCAGTTCTTC

v_call: TRBV10-3
clone_size: -
d_call: -
j_call: TRBJ1-2
cdr3_aa: CAISEAPGDFGYYGYTF
cdr3_nt: TGTGCCATCAGTGAGGCCCCCGGGGACTTTGGGTACTATGGCTACACCTTC

v_call: TRBV19
clone_size: -
d_call: -
j_call: TRBJ2-3
cdr3_aa: CASSIYTDTQYF
cdr3_nt: TGTGCCAGTAGTATTTACACAGATACGCAGTATTTT

v_call: TRBV9
clone_size: -
d_call: TRBD2
j_call: TRBJ2-3
cdr3_aa: CASSVSSARRGDTQYF
cdr3_nt: TGTGCCAGCAGCGTAAGTTCCGCGAGGCGGGGGGATACGCAGTATTTT

v_call: TRBV3-1/TRBV3-2
clone_size: -
d_call: -
j_call: TRBJ1-3
cdr3_aa: CASSHTGREWTIYF
cdr3_nt: TGTGCCAGCAGCCATACTGGTCGGGAGTGGACCATATATTTT

v_call: TRBV6-5
clone_size: few
d_call: -
j_call: TRBJ2-7
cdr3_aa: CASRPTQGSYEQYF
cdr3_nt: TGTGCCAGCAGACCCACACAGGGCTCCTACGAGCAGTACTTC

v_call: TRBV29-1
clone_size: -
d_call: -
j_call: TRBJ1-2
cdr3_aa: CSVADLDGYTF
cdr3_nt: TGCAGCGTAGCGGACCTTGATGGCTACACCTTC

v_call: TRBV19
clone_size: -
d_call: -
j_call: TRBJ1-5
cdr3_aa: CASNRGRGNQPQHF
cdr3_nt: TGTGCCAGTAACCGGGGCCGGGGGAATCAGCCCCAGCATTTT

v_call: TRBV9
clone_size: once
d_call: TRBD2
j_call: TRBJ2-1
cdr3_aa: CASSVEGGAYNEQFF
cdr3_nt: TGTGCCAGCAGCGTAGAGGGAGGGGCCTACAATGAGCAGTTCTTC

v_call: TRBV7-3
clone_size: -
d_call: -
j_call: TRBJ1-5
cdr3_aa: CASSLSEGGDRDQPQHF
cdr3_nt: TGTGCCAGCAGCTTAAGTGAGGGAGGGGACCGAGATCAGCCCCAGCATTTT

v_call: TRBV9
clone_size: -
d_call: TRBD1
j_call: TRBJ1-5
cdr3_aa: CASSPNSGGQPQHF
cdr3_nt: TGTGCCAGCAGCCCAAATTCAGGGGGACAGCCCCAGCATTTT

v_call: TRBV29-1
clone_size: -
d_call: TRBD2
j_call: TRBJ2-4
cdr3_aa: CSALTSGPIQYF
cdr3_nt: TGCAGCGCCCTAACTAGCGGGCCCATTCAGTACTTC

v_call: TRBV4-1
clone_size: -
d_call: -
j_call: TRBJ1-2
cdr3_aa: CASSQTGSYGYTF
cdr3_nt: TGCGCCAGCAGCCAAACAGGGAGCTATGGCTACACCTTC

v_call: TRBV5-1
clone_size: -
d_call: TRBD1
j_call: TRBJ1-2
cdr3_aa: CASSEAGTGDYGYTF
cdr3_nt: TGCGCCAGCAGCGAGGCCGGGACAGGGGACTATGGCTACACCTTC

v_call: TRBV2
clone_size: -
d_call: -
j_call: TRBJ2-2
cdr3_aa: CASSSGQGGTGELFF
cdr3_nt: TGTGCCAGCAGTTCCGGGCAGGGTGGCACCGGGGAGCTGTTTTTT

v_call: TRBV7-3
clone_size: -
d_call: -
j_call: TRBJ1-1
cdr3_aa: CASSLGRGANTEAFF
cdr3_nt: TGTGCCAGCAGCTTAGGTCGGGGGGCGAACACTGAAGCTTTCTTT

v_call: TRBV11-3
clone_size: -
d_call: TRBD1
j_call: TRBJ2-2
cdr3_aa: CASSLGDRVNTGELFF
cdr3_nt: TGTGCCAGCAGCTTAGGGGACAGGGTTAACACCGGGGAGCTGTTTTTT

v_call: TRBV5-1
clone_size: -
d_call: TRBD1
j_call: TRBJ1-3
cdr3_aa: CASSREGTARYDTIYF
cdr3_nt: TGCGCCAGCAGCCGGGAGGGGACAGCCCGGTACGACACCATATATTTT

v_call: TRBV5-1
clone_size: -
d_call: -
j_call: TRBJ1-4
cdr3_aa: CASSSTTGSEGKLFF
cdr3_nt: TGCGCCAGCAGCTCCACCACAGGATCCGAAGGAAAACTGTTTTTT

v_call: TRBV28
clone_size: -
d_call: TRBD1
j_call: TRBJ1-1
cdr3_aa: CASIQTGATNTEAFF
cdr3_nt: TGTGCCAGCATCCAGACAGGGGCCACGAACACTGAAGCTTTCTTT

v_call: TRBV6-4
clone_size: -
d_call: TRBD1
j_call: TRBJ2-2
cdr3_aa: CASNRDRDAGELFF
cdr3_nt: TGTGCCAGCAACCGGGACAGGGACGCCGGGGAGCTGTTTTTT

v_call: TRBV19
clone_size: once
d_call: -
j_call: TRBJ1-1
cdr3_aa: CASSIQVVGTEAFF
cdr3_nt: TGTGCCAGTAGTATTCAGGTTGTTGGAACTGAAGCTTTCTTT

v_call: TRBV13
clone_size: -
d_call: TRBD1
j_call: TRBJ2-7
cdr3_aa: CASRGTGVSYEQYF
cdr3_nt: TGTGCCAGCAGAGGGACAGGGGTGTCCTACGAGCAGTACTTC

v_call: TRBV5-1
clone_size: -
d_call: -
j_call: TRBJ1-1
cdr3_aa: CASSLDVRNTEAFF
cdr3_nt: TGCGCCAGCAGCTTGGACGTTAGGAACACTGAAGCTTTCTTT

v_call: TRBV28
clone_size: -
d_call: -
j_call: TRBJ1-5
cdr3_aa: CASSPGDYQPQHF
cdr3_nt: TGTGCCAGCAGCCCCGGGGACTATCAGCCCCAGCATTTT

v_call: TRBV5-6
clone_size: once
d_call: -
j_call: TRBJ2-5
cdr3_aa: CATGVGETQYF
cdr3_nt: TGTGCAACGGGGGTCGGGGAGACCCAGTACTTC